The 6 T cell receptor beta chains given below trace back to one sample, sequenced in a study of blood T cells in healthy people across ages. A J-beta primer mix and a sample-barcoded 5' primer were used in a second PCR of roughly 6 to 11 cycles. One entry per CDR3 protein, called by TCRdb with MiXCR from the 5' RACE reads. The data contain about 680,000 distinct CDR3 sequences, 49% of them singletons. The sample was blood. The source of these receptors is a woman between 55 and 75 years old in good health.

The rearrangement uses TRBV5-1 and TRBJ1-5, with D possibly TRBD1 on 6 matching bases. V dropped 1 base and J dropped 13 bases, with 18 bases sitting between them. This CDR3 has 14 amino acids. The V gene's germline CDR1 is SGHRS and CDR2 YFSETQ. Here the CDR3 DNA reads TGCGCCAGCAGCTTGAAGGCAGGGGACGGCACTCAGCATTTT. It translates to CASSLKAGDGTQHF.

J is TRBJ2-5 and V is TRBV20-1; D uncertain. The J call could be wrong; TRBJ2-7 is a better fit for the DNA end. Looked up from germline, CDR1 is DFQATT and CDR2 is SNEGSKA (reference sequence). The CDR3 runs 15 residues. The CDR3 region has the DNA TGCAGTGCTAGAGTGTCAGCATTTCAAGTGGACGAGCAGTACTTC. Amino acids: CSARVSAFQVDEQYF.

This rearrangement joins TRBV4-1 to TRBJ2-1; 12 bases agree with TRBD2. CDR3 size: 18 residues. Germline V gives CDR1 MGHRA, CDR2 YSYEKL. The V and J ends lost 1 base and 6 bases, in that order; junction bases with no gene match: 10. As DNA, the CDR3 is TGCGCCAGCAGCCAAGGCCGACTAGCGGGAGCTGGGGGCAATGAGCAGTTCTTC. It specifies CASSQGRLAGAGGNEQFF.

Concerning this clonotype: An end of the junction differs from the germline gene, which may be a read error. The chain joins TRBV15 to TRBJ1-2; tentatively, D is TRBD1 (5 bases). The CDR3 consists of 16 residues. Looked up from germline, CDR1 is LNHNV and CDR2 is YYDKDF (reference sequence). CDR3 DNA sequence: TGTGCCACCAGCAGAGATATCACAGGTAGCTACTACGGCTACACCTTC. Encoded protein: CATSRDITGSYYGYTF.

CDR3 DNA: TGTGCCAGCAGCTTATCAGCCTTCTCCTACAATGAGCAGTTCTTC. It encodes CASSLSAFSYNEQFF. The rearrangement links TRBV7-9 to TRBJ2-1; D remains unclear. Looked up from germline, CDR1 is SEHNR and CDR2 is FQNEAQ (reference sequence). CDR3 size: 15 residues. Trimming shortened V by 2 bases and J by 0 bases, and 8 bases separated the two germline ends. Full variable domain (outside the CDR3, taken from reference TRBV7-9 and TRBJ2-1): DTGVSQNPRHKITKRGQNVTFRCDPISEHNRLYWYRQTLGQGPEFLTYFQNEAQLEKSRLLSDRFSAERPKGSFSTLEIQRTEQGDSAMYLCASSLSAFSYNEQFFGPGTRLTVL.

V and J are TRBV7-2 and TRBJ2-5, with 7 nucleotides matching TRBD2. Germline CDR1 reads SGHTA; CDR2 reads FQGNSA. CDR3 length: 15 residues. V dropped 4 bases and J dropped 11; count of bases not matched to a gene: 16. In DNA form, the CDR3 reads TGTGCCAGCAGCTCTGGACTAGTGAAATCCAATGAGCAGTACTTC. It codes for CASSSGLVKSNEQYF.